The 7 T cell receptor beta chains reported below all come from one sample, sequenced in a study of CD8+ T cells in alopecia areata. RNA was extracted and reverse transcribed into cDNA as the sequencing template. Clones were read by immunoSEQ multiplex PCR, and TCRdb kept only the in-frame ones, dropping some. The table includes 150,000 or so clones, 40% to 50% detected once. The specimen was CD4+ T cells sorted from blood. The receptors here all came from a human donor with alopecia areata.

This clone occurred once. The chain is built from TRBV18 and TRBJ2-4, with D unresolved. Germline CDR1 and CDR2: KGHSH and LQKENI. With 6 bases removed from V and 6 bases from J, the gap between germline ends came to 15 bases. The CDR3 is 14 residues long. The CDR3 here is CASSLDTRPNIQYF. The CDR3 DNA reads TGTGCCAGCTCCCTAGACACCCGTCCAAACATTCAGTACTTC.

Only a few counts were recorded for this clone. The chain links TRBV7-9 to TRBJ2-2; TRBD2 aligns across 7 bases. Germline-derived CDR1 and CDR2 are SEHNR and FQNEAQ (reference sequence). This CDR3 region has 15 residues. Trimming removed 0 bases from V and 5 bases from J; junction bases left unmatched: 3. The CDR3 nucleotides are TGTGCCAGCAGCTTAGCGGGAGGGCCGACCGGGGAGCTGTTTTTT. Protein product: CASSLAGGPTGELFF.

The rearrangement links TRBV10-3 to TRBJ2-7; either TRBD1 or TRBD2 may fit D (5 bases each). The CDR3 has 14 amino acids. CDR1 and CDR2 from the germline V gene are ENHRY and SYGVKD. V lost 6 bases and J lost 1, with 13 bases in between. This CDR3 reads CAISTGTVSYEQYF. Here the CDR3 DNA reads TGTGCCATCAGCACCGGGACGGTGTCCTACGAGCAGTACTTC.

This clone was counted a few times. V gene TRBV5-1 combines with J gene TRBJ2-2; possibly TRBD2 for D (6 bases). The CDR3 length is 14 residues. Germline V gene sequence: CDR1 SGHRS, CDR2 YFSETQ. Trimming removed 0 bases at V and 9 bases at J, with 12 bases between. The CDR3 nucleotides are TGCGCCAGCAGCTTGGTCCTAGCGAGCCGGGAGCTGTTTTTT. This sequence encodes CASSLVLASRELFF. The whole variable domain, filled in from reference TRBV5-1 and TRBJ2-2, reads KAGVTQTPRYLIKTRGQQVTLSCSPISGHRSVSWYQQTPGQGLQFLFEYFSETQRNKGNFPGRFSGRQFSNSRSEMNVSTLELGDSALYLCASSLVLASRELFFGEGSRLTVL.

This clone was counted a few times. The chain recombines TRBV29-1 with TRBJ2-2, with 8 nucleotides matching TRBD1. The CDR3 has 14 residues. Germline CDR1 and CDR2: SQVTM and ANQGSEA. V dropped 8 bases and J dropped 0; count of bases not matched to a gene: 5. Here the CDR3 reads CSSRQGSNTGELFF. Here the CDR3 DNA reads TGCAGCTCTCGACAGGGGTCGAACACCGGGGAGCTGTTTTTT.

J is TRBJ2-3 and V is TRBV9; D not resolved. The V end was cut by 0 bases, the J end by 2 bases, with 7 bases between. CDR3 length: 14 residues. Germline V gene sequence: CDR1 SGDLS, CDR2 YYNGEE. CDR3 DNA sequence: TGTGCCAGCAGCGTAGGGGTTACCACAGATACGCAGTATTTT. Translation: CASSVGVTTDTQYF.

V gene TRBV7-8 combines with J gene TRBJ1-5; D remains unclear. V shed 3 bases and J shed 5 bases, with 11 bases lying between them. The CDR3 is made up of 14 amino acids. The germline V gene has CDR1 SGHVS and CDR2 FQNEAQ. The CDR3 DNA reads TGTGCCAGCAGCTTGAGGACCGGAGATCAGCCCCAGCATTTT. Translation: CASSLRTGDQPQHF.